Below, 20 T cell receptor beta chains from the same sample are listed, as sequenced in a study of T cells after posttransplantation cyclophosphamide. Repertoires were generated with immunoSEQ multiplex PCR, while TCRdb's copy carries only in-frame clones and drops some. Observed in the sample are 40,000 to 60,000 clones, none of them singletons. The specimen sequenced was PBMCs. The receptors derive from a man in his forties or fifties in good health, CMV-negative, and a related stem cell transplant donor.

CDR3 residues: CASSYSGFSYEQYF. CDR3 DNA sequence: TGTGCCAGCAGTTACTCCGGGTTCTCCTACGAGCAGTACTTC. J is TRBJ2-7 and V is TRBV6-6; D not certain. The CDR3 runs to 14 residues. The V gene's germline CDR1 is MNHNY and CDR2 SVGAGI (reference sequence). With 0 bases removed from V and 0 bases from J, the gap between germline ends came to 6 bases.

This clone was recorded many times. The chain is built from TRBV5-1 and TRBJ2-1; 10 bases agree with TRBD2. The germline CDR1 and CDR2 sequences are SGHRS and YFSETQ. V lost 0 bases and J lost 8; bases outside the gene matches: 11. The CDR3 is 17 amino acids. CDR3 protein: CASSLGSSGRAGDEQFF. Here the CDR3 DNA reads TGCGCCAGCAGCTTGGGTTCTAGCGGGAGAGCAGGCGATGAGCAGTTCTTC. The full variable domain, completed using reference TRBV5-1 and TRBJ2-1, is KAGVTQTPRYLIKTRGQQVTLSCSPISGHRSVSWYQQTPGQGLQFLFEYFSETQRNKGNFPGRFSGRQFSNSRSEMNVSTLELGDSALYLCASSLGSSGRAGDEQFFGPGTRLTVL.

This clone was picked up many times. V and J are TRBV11-2 and TRBJ2-2, with 8 bases matching TRBD2. The V and J ends lost 2 bases and 6 bases, in that order; junction bases with no gene match: 8. CDR3 length: 16 amino acids. From germline, CDR1 is SGHAT and CDR2 FQNNGV. The CDR3 region is CASSLTAGASPGELFF. CDR3 nucleotide sequence: TGTGCCAGCAGCTTAACAGCGGGAGCTTCCCCCGGGGAGCTGTTTTTT.

There are many counts of this clone. The CDR3 DNA is TGCGCCAGCAGCTTGGCAGGGGTTGAGACCCAGTACTTC. Protein sequence: CASSLAGVETQYF. V is TRBV5-1 and J is TRBJ2-5; a weak D match, TRBD1 (6 bases). The V end was cut by 0 bases, the J end by 5 bases, with 8 bases between. The length of the CDR3 is 13 residues. Germline V gene lookup returns CDR1 SGHRS and CDR2 YFSETQ.

This clone was detected many times. The chain couples TRBV7-9 to TRBJ2-7; possibly TRBD1 for D (5 bases). This CDR3 contains 15 residues. CDR1 is SEHNR, CDR2 FQNEAQ, per germline (reference sequence). V lost 5 bases and J 4 bases, leaving 18 bases between the germline ends. CDR3 nucleotide sequence: TGTGCCAGCAGCGCAGAAACCAGGGTTGGGTACGAGCAGTACTTC. Protein sequence: CASSAETRVGYEQYF.

In this sample, this clone turned up many times. The gene calls are TRBV5-5 and TRBJ2-2; perhaps TRBD2 as D (7 bases). Germline CDR1 SGHKS, CDR2 YYEKEE (reference sequence). V lost 4 bases to trimming and J lost 5 bases, with 18 bases between them. There are 16 residues in the CDR3. The CDR3 protein is CASSPGAGARTGELFF. The CDR3 DNA sequence: TGTGCCAGCAGCCCAGGGGCGGGGGCGCGAACCGGGGAGCTGTTTTTT.

This clone was picked up many times. The chain joins TRBV6-1 to TRBJ1-1; 8 nucleotides line up with TRBD1. Per germline, CDR1 MNHNS and CDR2 SASEGT. This CDR3 is built from 14 residues. Losses at the gene ends were 8 bases for V and 4 bases for J; bases not matched to a gene: 9. CDR3 in amino acids: CASLGQGWGTEAFF. CDR3 nucleotide sequence: TGTGCCAGCCTTGGACAGGGATGGGGCACTGAAGCTTTCTTT.

This clone was observed many times. The CDR3 sequence: CASSYSTSGRTDTQYF. The CDR3 DNA reads TGTGCCAGCAGTTACTCGACTAGCGGGAGAACAGATACGCAGTATTTT. The chain carries TRBV6-6 and TRBJ2-3; TRBD2 aligns across 12 bases. The CDR3 has 16 amino acids. CDR1 and CDR2 (germline): MNHNY, SVGAGI (reference sequence). V trimming: 0 bases; J trimming: 3 bases; junction bases outside the gene matches: 1.

This clone showed up many times. This rearrangement joins TRBV7-8 to TRBJ2-2; tentative D call: TRBD2 (5 bases). Trimming removed 1 base from V and 7 bases from J, with 13 bases in between. The CDR3 is made up of 15 amino acids. The germline gives CDR1 SGHVS, CDR2 FQNEAQ. This CDR3 is CASSLVRGFGGELFF. In nucleotides, the CDR3 is TGTGCCAGCAGCTTAGTGCGAGGGTTCGGCGGGGAGCTGTTTTTT.

This clone was detected ten times or more. The chain links TRBV9 to TRBJ2-5; 7 nucleotides line up with TRBD2. CDR1 and CDR2 (germline): SGDLS, YYNGEE. This CDR3 comprises 14 residues. Germline trimming cut 3 bases from V and 2 bases from J; bases unmatched to any gene: 4. The CDR3 nucleotides are TGTGCCAGCAGCGCCGGAGCGGGACAAGAGACCCAGTACTTC. Encoded protein: CASSAGAGQETQYF.

This clone was observed many times. The chain couples TRBV7-2 to TRBJ2-2; 8 nucleotides agree with TRBD2. Looked up from germline, CDR1 is SGHTA and CDR2 is FQGNSA. V was clipped by 5 bases and J by 7 bases; unmatched bases: 6. The CDR3 loop spans 14 amino acids. In nucleotides, the CDR3 is TGTGCCAGCAGCCCAAGGACTAGCAGCGGGGAGCTGTTTTTT. It translates to CASSPRTSSGELFF. Full variable domain (rest looked up from reference TRBV7-2 and TRBJ2-2): GAGVSQSPSNKVTEKGKDVELRCDPISGHTALYWYRQSLGQGLEFLIYFQGNSAPDKSGLPSDRFSAERTGGSVSTLTIQRTQQEDSAVYLCASSPRTSSGELFFGEGSRLTVL.

This clone was recorded at least ten times. This chain uses TRBV28 with TRBJ1-5, with a possible D match to TRBD1 (5 bases). V lost 6 bases and J lost 7, with 10 bases in between. The length of the CDR3 is 12 residues. Germline CDR1 reads MDHEN; CDR2 reads SYDVKM. The CDR3 bases are TGTGCCAGCAGCCTTAAGGGGCAGCCCCAGCATTTT. This sequence encodes CASSLKGQPQHF. Variable domain in full (rest from reference TRBV28 and TRBJ1-5): DVKVTQSSRYLVKRTGEKVFLECVQDMDHENMFWYRQDPGLGLRLIYFSYDVKMKEKGDIPEGYSVSREKKERFSLILESASTNQTSMYLCASSLKGQPQHFGDGTRLSIL.

The sample holds a few counts of this clone. The J gene is TRBJ2-5, the V gene TRBV27, with D possibly TRBD2 on 6 matching bases. V lost 6 bases, J lost 1 base, and 12 bases lay in between. The CDR3 totals 14 residues. Germline lookup yields CDR1 MNHEY and CDR2 SMNVEV (reference sequence). The CDR3 spells CASSELASQETQYF. For the CDR3, the DNA is TGTGCCAGCAGCGAGCTAGCGTCCCAAGAGACCCAGTACTTC.

This clone was recorded at least ten times. The chain combines TRBV5-1 with TRBJ2-3; D is possibly TRBD1 (7 bases). V was pared by 6 bases and J by 5 bases, with 16 bases between. This CDR3 is built from 14 residues. Germline loops: CDR1 SGHRS, CDR2 YFSETQ. The CDR3 sequence: CASMTGTVGDTQYF. In DNA form, the CDR3 reads TGCGCCAGCATGACAGGGACTGTGGGAGATACGCAGTATTTT.

This clone has ten or more counts. The chain carries TRBV5-1 and TRBJ2-7; 8 bases are shared with TRBD2. Germline V CDR1 and CDR2: SGHRS, YFSETQ. The CDR3 extends over 14 amino acids. Trimming removed 3 bases from V and 0 bases from J; junction bases left unmatched: 2. In nucleotides, the CDR3 is TGCGCCAGCAGCTCGGGGGGGGCCTCCTACGAGCAGTACTTC. Amino acid sequence: CASSSGGASYEQYF.

This clone was found many times. The chain is built from TRBV5-4 and TRBJ2-7; 12 nucleotides agree with TRBD2. V shed 4 bases and J 3 bases; nucleotides not matched to a gene: 5. The CDR3 is made up of 15 amino acids. CDR1 is SGHNT and CDR2 is YYREEE in the germline V gene (reference sequence). The CDR3 reads CASSPPSGRDYEQYF. The CDR3 nucleotides read TGTGCCAGCAGCCCACCTAGCGGGAGGGACTACGAGCAGTACTTC.

The table lists this clone with many counts. This chain links TRBV6-1 with TRBJ2-2, with 7 nucleotides matching TRBD1. The trim removed 4 bases at V and 1 base at J, leaving 9 bases unmatched. CDR3 length equals 17 residues. Germline-derived CDR1 and CDR2 are MNHNS and SASEGT. In DNA, the CDR3 is TGTGCCAGCAGTGCCCGGGACAGACACTTGAACACCGGGGAGCTGTTTTTT. It codes for CASSARDRHLNTGELFF.

This clone was seen many times. The V gene is TRBV5-1, the J gene TRBJ1-5; TRBD1 is a possible D gene (6 bases). Per germline, CDR1 SGHRS and CDR2 YFSETQ. V dropped 0 bases and J dropped 9 bases, with 13 bases sitting between them. The CDR3 totals 14 residues. CDR3 in amino acids: CASSLGAGARPQHF. CDR3 DNA sequence: TGCGCCAGCAGCTTGGGGGCAGGGGCCCGGCCCCAGCATTTT.

This clone was counted at least ten times. The chain employs TRBV7-9 and TRBJ2-3; maybe TRBD1 (5 bases). Looked up from germline, CDR1 is SEHNR and CDR2 is FQNEAQ (reference sequence). CDR3 length: 12 amino acids. Trimming took off 1 base at V and 8 bases at J, with 7 bases between the two ends. CDR3 in amino acids: CASSLDQGTQYF. CDR3 nucleotides: TGTGCCAGCAGCTTAGATCAGGGTACGCAGTATTTT.

This clone has at least ten counts. The chain joins TRBV20-1 to TRBJ1-1; TRBD1 matches 7 bases. Germline CDR1 and CDR2: DFQATT and SNEGSKA (reference sequence). The CDR3 loop spans 11 amino acids. The CDR3 bases are TGCAGGACCGGGACAGACACTGAAGCTTTCTTT. Protein: CRTGTDTEAFF.